A selection of T cell receptor beta chains follows, all from one sample in a study of control samples from healthy donors and cancer patients. Using immunoSEQ multiplex PCR, the repertoire was profiled, and TCRdb retains in-frame clones only, with some absent. Of 150,000 or so clones listed, about 90% were seen once; the top ten hold about 1.7%. Sequenced: blood. These receptors all stem from a man younger than 30 in good health. CDR3s include the opening cysteine and the closing phenylalanine or tryptophan. The D gene is left open where the match is weak. Size is stated for part of the rows, as once, few or many counts, or as a class when the clone is expanded.

size | J | D | V | DNA | CDR3
NA | TRBJ2-1 | NA | TRBV12-5 | TGTGCTAGTGGTAGGGGCTACAATGAGCAGTTCTTC | CASGRGYNEQFF
few | TRBJ2-2 | NA | TRBV30 | TGTGCCTGGAGCCCCGGGGACGACCAGCCCACCGGGGAGCTGTTTTTT | CAWSPGDDQPTGELFF
NA | TRBJ1-2 | NA | TRBV15 | TGTGCCACCAGCAGAGAAAGGTGGGCGTCTGGCTACACCTTC | CATSRERWASGYTF
NA | TRBJ1-4 | TRBD1 | TRBV28 | TGTGCCAGCAGTCTTTACAGGGGCACTAATGAAAAACTGTTTTTT | CASSLYRGTNEKLFF
NA | TRBJ2-3 | NA | TRBV11-3 | TGTGCCAGCAGCTGGAGGGGCAGCACAGATACGCAGTATTTT | CASSWRGSTDTQYF
once | TRBJ2-3 | NA | TRBV2 | TGTGCCAGCAGTGAAGGTCCCTCCGGCGGGGCAGATACGCAGTATTTT | CASSEGPSGGADTQYF
NA | TRBJ2-5 | TRBD1 | TRBV11-1 | TGTGCCAGCAGCCCAGGGGGCAGAACCCAAGAGACCCAGTACTTC | CASSPGGRTQETQYF
NA | TRBJ2-7 | TRBD2 | TRBV18 | TGTGCCAGCTCACCATCAGCGGGGCCTGCCTACGAGCAGTACTTC | CASSPSAGPAYEQYF
NA | TRBJ2-2 | NA | TRBV11-3 | TGTGCCAGCAGCTTAATTAACACCGGGGAGCTGTTTTTT | CASSLINTGELFF
NA | TRBJ2-1 | NA | TRBV15 | TGTGCCACCAGCATCGGGGTTTACAATGAGCAGTTCTTC | CATSIGVYNEQFF
NA | TRBJ2-2 | NA | TRBV7-9 | TGTGCCAGCAGCCCCCCTTCTAGAGTGACCGGGGAGCTGTTTTTT | CASSPPSRVTGELFF
NA | TRBJ1-2 | TRBD1 | TRBV7-8 | TGTGCCAGCAGCTACGGGACAGGGGGTTACTATGGCTACACCTTC | CASSYGTGGYYGYTF
NA | TRBJ1-5 | TRBD1 | TRBV4-1 | TGCGCCAGCAGCCAATCAGGGGGGAATAAGCCCCAGCATTTT | CASSQSGGNKPQHF
NA | TRBJ1-3 | TRBD1 | TRBV11-2 | TGTGCCAGCAGCGCGAACCAAGGGACAGGGGATATAAACACCATATATTTT | CASSANQGTGDINTIYF
NA | TRBJ2-1 | NA | TRBV11-3 | TGTGCCAGCAGCTTAAACTACCGGAGTGAGCAGTTCTTC | CASSLNYRSEQFF
NA | TRBJ2-7 | NA | TRBV19 | TGTGCCAGTAGTATTGCGGGTTCGACTAGGGGACAGCCAGCCTACGAGCAGTACTTC | CASSIAGSTRGQPAYEQYF
NA | TRBJ1-3 | NA | TRBV27 | TGTGCCAGCAGTTTCGGGGACCCACGGGCTGGAAACACCATATATTTT | CASSFGDPRAGNTIYF
NA | TRBJ1-3 | NA | TRBV28 | TGTGCCAGCAGCCTCCTTCCAACCTCTGGAAACACCATATATTTT | CASSLLPTSGNTIYF
NA | TRBJ1-2 | NA | TRBV14 | TGTGCCAGCAGCCAGATCCAGTTTCGGGGCTACACCTTC | CASSQIQFRGYTF
NA | TRBJ2-1 | NA | TRBV7-9 | TGTGCCAGCAGCTTAGTCGGGGGACTCTACAATGAGCAGTTCTTC | CASSLVGGLYNEQFF
NA | TRBJ2-6 | NA | TRBV7-9 | TGTGCCAGCAGCTTGACAGTGACTGGGGCCAACGTCCTGACTTTC | CASSLTVTGANVLTF
NA | TRBJ2-7 | TRBD2 | TRBV7-2 | TGTGCCAGCAGCCCCCAATGGGGCGCGGGGGGCTCCTACGAGCAGTACTTC | CASSPQWGAGGSYEQYF
NA | TRBJ1-1 | TRBD1 | TRBV25-1 | TGTGCCAGCAGTGCGGACAGGGGCGGCACTGAAGCTTTCTTT | CASSADRGGTEAFF
NA | TRBJ2-2 | TRBD1 | TRBV30 | TGTGCCTGGAGTGTAGCGGACAGGGTTTACACCGGGGAGCTGTTTTTT | CAWSVADRVYTGELFF
NA | TRBJ1-5 | NA | TRBV28 | TGTGCCAGCAGTACCCCCGGGACCGACTTTGTATATCAGCCCCAGCATTTT | CASSTPGTDFVYQPQHF
NA | TRBJ2-7 | NA | TRBV3-1/TRBV3-2 | TGTGCCAGCAGCCAAGAGAACAGGGAGAGCGAGCAGTACTTC | CASSQENRESEQYF
few | TRBJ1-6 | NA | TRBV1 | TGCACCAGCAGCCCGCCCGTGGGACCGAGGATTAATAATTCACCCCTCCACTTT | CTSSPPVGPRINNSPLHF